The 27 T cell receptor beta chains listed next were all sequenced from one sample in a study of blood T cells in healthy people across ages. The second PCR ran roughly 6 to 11 cycles with a sample-barcoded 5' primer and J-beta primers. Via MiXCR, TCRdb re-called the 5' RACE reads, giving one row per CDR3 protein. Among about 580,000 distinct CDR3 sequences, roughly 48% were seen once, and the ten largest hold approximately 23%. The sequencing sample was made of blood. The receptor set was obtained from a man aged 80 or over in good health.

In this sample, this clonotype turned up many times. This chain uses TRBV20-1 with TRBJ2-7, with 9 bases matching TRBD1. The CDR3 has 14 amino acids. Germline trimming cut 3 bases from V and 4 bases from J; bases unmatched to any gene: 7. CDR1 DFQATT and CDR2 SNEGSKA come from the germline V gene (reference sequence). The CDR3 DNA sequence: TGCAGTGCTAGGTCCCCGGACAGGGGTTACGAGCAGTACTTC. Translating it yields CSARSPDRGYEQYF.

This chain links TRBV6-2 or TRBV6-3 with TRBJ2-5; D gene uncertain. The closer fit of TRBJ2-7 to the DNA end suggests the J call may be wrong. Germline V lookup: CDR1 MNHEY, CDR2 SVGEGT. This CDR3 has 12 residues. The DNA of the CDR3 is TGTGCCAGCAGTTACTCGATTGACGAGCAGTACTTC. Amino acids: CASSYSIDEQYF.

The rearrangement links TRBV20-1 to TRBJ2-4, with 8 bases fitting TRBD2. The V gene end was trimmed by 2 bases and the J gene end by 2 bases; junction bases not matched to a gene: 5. Germline CDR1 is DFQATT and CDR2 is SNEGSKA (reference sequence). The CDR3 spans 15 residues. In nucleotides, the CDR3 is TGCAGTGCTAGACCCGGGGGGGCCACCAAAAACATTCAGTACTTC. Its translation: CSARPGGATKNIQYF.

The gene calls are TRBV20-1 and TRBJ1-6, with D perhaps matching TRBD1 (5 bases). Germline CDR1 reads DFQATT; CDR2 reads SNEGSKA (reference sequence). This CDR3 spans 12 amino acids. V gave up 6 bases and J gave up 7 bases, with 10 bases separating them. CDR3 DNA: TGCAGTGCCACAGGTTGGAATTCACCCCTCCACTTT. Translating it yields CSATGWNSPLHF.

This clonotype has a count of ten or more. The V and J genes are TRBV6-6 and TRBJ1-6, with unresolved D. Trimming took 8 bases from V and 7 from J, leaving 6 bases between them. The germline CDR1 and CDR2 sequences are MNHNY and SVGAGI (reference sequence). The CDR3 is 11 amino acids. The CDR3 protein is CASGPNSPLHF. Here the CDR3 DNA reads TGTGCCAGCGGGCCGAATTCACCCCTCCACTTT.

In its sample, this clonotype was seen a few times. The CDR3: CASSLLGPDTGELFF. The CDR3 nucleotides are TGTGCCAGCAGCTTGCTAGGGCCGGACACCGGGGAGCTGTTTTTT. The V and J genes are TRBV5-6 and TRBJ2-2, with D unresolved. V dropped 1 base and J dropped 3 bases, with 10 bases sitting between them. The CDR3 is made up of 15 amino acids. Germline CDR1 is SGHDT and CDR2 is YYEEEE.

The chain joins TRBV30 to TRBJ1-4; unclear D gene. There are 11 residues in the CDR3. In germline, CDR1 is GTSNPN, CDR2 SVGIG (reference sequence). V lost 0 bases to trimming and J lost 8 bases, with 4 bases between them. CDR3: CAWSVGEKLFF. The CDR3 nucleotides are TGTGCCTGGAGTGTGGGGGAAAAACTGTTTTTT.

V usage is TRBV6-6 and J usage is TRBJ2-7, with 16 bases matching TRBD2. In germline, CDR1 is MNHNY, CDR2 SVGAGI (reference sequence). Trimming removed 5 bases from V and 6 bases from J; junction bases left unmatched: 4. CDR3 length equals 15 residues. CDR3 nucleotides: TGTGCCAGCAGTGCTGGGACTAGCGGGAGGGGCGAGCAGTACTTC. Translated: CASSAGTSGRGEQYF.

This clonotype appeared a few times. The V gene is TRBV6-1, the J gene TRBJ2-3; 12 nucleotides align to TRBD2. V dropped 5 bases and J dropped 3; count of bases not matched to a gene: 9. The CDR3 is 17 amino acids. Germline lookup yields CDR1 MNHNS and CDR2 SASEGT. This CDR3 reads CASSRIGLAGLTDTQYF. The CDR3 bases are TGTGCCAGCAGTAGGATCGGACTAGCGGGGTTGACAGATACGCAGTATTTT.

The chain employs TRBV12-3 or TRBV12-4 and TRBJ1-1; the D is unclear. V lost 4 bases to trimming and J lost 0 bases, with 6 bases between them. The CDR3 length is 13 residues. CDR3 protein: CASSSAMNTEAFF. The CDR3 coding sequence is TGTGCCAGCAGTTCAGCTATGAACACTGAAGCTTTCTTT.

This clonotype has only a few counts. The chain employs TRBV10-3 and TRBJ2-3; 9 nucleotides line up with TRBD2. This CDR3 is built from 15 residues. The trim removed 4 bases at V and 6 bases at J, leaving 8 bases unmatched. Germline V lookup: CDR1 ENHRY, CDR2 SYGVKD. The DNA for the CDR3 is TGTGCCATCAGTGGCAGTAGCGGGGGAGAGGATACGCAGTATTTT. Translated, it gives CAISGSSGGEDTQYF.

The CDR3: CASSPSAGARDTQYF. The DNA for the CDR3 is TGTGCCAGCAGCCCTTCTGCGGGTGCACGAGATACGCAGTATTTT. The rearrangement uses TRBV7-2 and TRBJ2-3; tentative D call: TRBD2 (5 bases). In germline, CDR1 is SGHTA, CDR2 FQGNSA. CDR3 size: 15 residues. The V end was cut by 5 bases, the J end by 5 bases, with 17 bases between.

CDR3 DNA sequence: TGTGCCATTGGCCCCGCGTCCAACACCGGGGAGCTGTTTTTT. It translates to CAIGPASNTGELFF. The V and J genes are TRBV6-2 or TRBV6-3 and TRBJ2-2, with D uncertain. Germline V CDR1 and CDR2: MNHEY, SVGEGT. Trimming took off 10 bases at V and 2 bases at J, with 14 bases between the two ends. This CDR3 is 14 amino acids long.

This chain links TRBV20-1 with TRBJ2-4, with 8 bases fitting TRBD2. Germline V lookup: CDR1 DFQATT, CDR2 SNEGSKA (reference sequence). V lost 3 bases to trimming and J lost 3 bases; unmatched junction nucleotides: 7. The CDR3 extends over 15 amino acids. The CDR3 is CSARLPGTSKNIQYF. CDR3 DNA: TGCAGTGCTAGGTTACCCGGGACTAGCAAAAACATTCAGTACTTC.

The chain combines TRBV28 with TRBJ1-1, with TRBD1 identical over 9 bases. Germline values: CDR1 MDHEN, CDR2 SYDVKM. The CDR3 covers 15 residues. Trimming at V came to 3 bases and at J to 4 bases, leaving 6 bases not matched to a gene. The CDR3 DNA reads as TGTGCCAGCAGTTTCTCAGGACAGGGGAGCACTGAAGCTTTCTTT. Residues: CASSFSGQGSTEAFF.

This clonotype turned up a few times. This chain joins TRBV27 and TRBJ2-5; TRBD2 matches 8 bases. The J call may be faulty, since TRBJ2-1 better matches the DNA end. The germline V gene has CDR1 MNHEY and CDR2 SMNVEV (reference sequence). The CDR3 has 14 residues. CDR3 region: CASRVSGSGETQFF. For the CDR3, the DNA is TGTGCCAGCAGAGTCAGCGGGAGCGGGGAGACCCAGTTCTTC.

The chain is built from TRBV4-1 and TRBJ2-3; 12 bases match TRBD2. Germline V gene lookup returns CDR1 MGHRA and CDR2 YSYEKL. CDR3 size: 17 residues. Trimming at V came to 1 base and at J to 6 bases, leaving 8 bases not matched to a gene. The CDR3: CASSQGPASGGVDTQYF. The DNA for the CDR3 is TGCGCCAGCAGCCAAGGCCCCGCTAGCGGGGGGGTGGATACGCAGTATTTT.

This clonotype appeared a few times. The chain joins TRBV28 to TRBJ1-2, with TRBD1 identical over 7 bases. The CDR3 runs to 15 residues. Germline V gives CDR1 MDHEN, CDR2 SYDVKM. The trim removed 5 bases at V and 5 bases at J, leaving 11 bases unmatched. The DNA for the CDR3 is TGTGCCAGCAGTAGGGTCCCGGGACAGATATATGGCTACACCTTC. This translates into CASSRVPGQIYGYTF.

About this clonotype: A single base separates this from a much larger clone, so it may be a read error. The chain recombines TRBV6-6 with TRBJ1-1; 7 bases are shared with TRBD1. The CDR3 totals 15 residues. Germline CDR1 is MNHNY and CDR2 is SVGAGI (reference sequence). J gave up 6 bases and V 5 bases, and 12 bases lay outside the gene matches. The CDR3 bases are TGTGCCAGCAGTCCCAGACAGGGTTGGCACGCTGAAGCTTTCTTT. Its translation: CASSPRQGWHAEAFF.

This clonotype was seen a few times. The rearrangement uses TRBV29-1 and TRBJ2-5; TRBD2 matches at 13 bases. The CDR3 consists of 13 residues. Unmatched junction bases numbered 10, after V lost 7 bases and J lost 11 bases. Germline V lookup: CDR1 SQVTM, CDR2 ANQGSEA. CDR3 residues: CSALTSGGYEQYF. CDR3 sequence (DNA): TGCAGCGCCTTGACTAGCGGGGGGTATGAGCAGTACTTC.

This clonotype was detected many times. J is TRBJ1-6 and V is TRBV6-6; D is ambiguous. Germline-derived CDR1 and CDR2 are MNHNY and SVGAGI (reference sequence). CDR3 length equals 12 residues. V was cut by 3 bases and J by 11 bases, with 8 bases left in between. The CDR3 here is CASSYDSPPLHF. The CDR3 DNA sequence: TGTGCCAGCAGTTATGATTCCCCACCCCTCCACTTT.

The chain recombines TRBV30 with TRBJ1-4; no clear D gene. Germline V lookup: CDR1 GTSNPN, CDR2 SVGIG (reference sequence). The CDR3 has 14 residues. The germline V and J ends were trimmed by 1 base and 4 bases, with 10 bases remaining between them. CDR3 amino acids: CAWSGIGINEKLFF. CDR3 sequence (DNA): TGTGCCTGGAGTGGGATCGGAATTAATGAAAAACTGTTTTTT.

This clonotype occurred a few times. This rearrangement joins TRBV9 to TRBJ1-6, with unresolved D. Germline-derived CDR1 and CDR2 are SGDLS and YYNGEE. V lost 0 bases to trimming and J lost 10 bases, with 8 bases between them. The CDR3 has 13 amino acids. The CDR3 is CASSVVAGSPLHF. The CDR3 bases are TGTGCCAGCAGCGTAGTAGCGGGCTCACCCCTCCACTTT.

This sequence joins TRBV7-6 and TRBJ2-2, with TRBD1 matching over 11 bases. J gave up 7 bases and V 5 bases, and 3 bases lay outside the gene matches. CDR1 and CDR2 (germline): SGHVS, FNYEAQ. The CDR3 is 14 amino acids. The CDR3 region is CASSEGQGVGELFF. For the CDR3, the DNA is TGTGCCAGCAGCGAGGGACAGGGGGTCGGGGAGCTGTTTTTT.

This clonotype turned up a few times. The J gene is TRBJ2-1, the V gene TRBV27, with D possibly being TRBD2 (6 bases). This CDR3 has 15 amino acids. The germline V gene encodes CDR1 MNHEY and CDR2 SMNVEV (reference sequence). V was shortened by 5 bases and J by 7 bases, with 18 bases between the two germline ends. The CDR3 coding sequence is TGTGCCAGCAGTCCGGGGAGGAGAGGGAGGAATGAGCAGTTCTTC. This encodes CASSPGRRGRNEQFF.

The J gene is TRBJ2-7, the V gene TRBV15; D is ambiguous. The CDR3 is 13 amino acids. V dropped 8 bases and J dropped 1 base, with 12 bases sitting between them. Germline loops: CDR1 LNHNV, CDR2 YYDKDF (reference sequence). CDR3 DNA: TGTGCCACCGCCGTGCAAGAGTCCTACGAGCAGTACTTC. Amino acid sequence: CATAVQESYEQYF.

There are many counts of this clonotype. The gene calls are TRBV7-2 and TRBJ2-7; 8 nucleotides line up with TRBD1. With 2 bases clipped from V and 4 bases from J, the junction kept 13 bases outside the gene matches. Looked up from germline, CDR1 is SGHTA and CDR2 is FQGNSA. The CDR3 sequence is 17 residues long. The CDR3 sequence: CASSLTRTGSLMYEQYF. DNA for the CDR3: TGTGCCAGCAGCTTAACGAGGACAGGGAGCCTAATGTACGAGCAGTACTTC.